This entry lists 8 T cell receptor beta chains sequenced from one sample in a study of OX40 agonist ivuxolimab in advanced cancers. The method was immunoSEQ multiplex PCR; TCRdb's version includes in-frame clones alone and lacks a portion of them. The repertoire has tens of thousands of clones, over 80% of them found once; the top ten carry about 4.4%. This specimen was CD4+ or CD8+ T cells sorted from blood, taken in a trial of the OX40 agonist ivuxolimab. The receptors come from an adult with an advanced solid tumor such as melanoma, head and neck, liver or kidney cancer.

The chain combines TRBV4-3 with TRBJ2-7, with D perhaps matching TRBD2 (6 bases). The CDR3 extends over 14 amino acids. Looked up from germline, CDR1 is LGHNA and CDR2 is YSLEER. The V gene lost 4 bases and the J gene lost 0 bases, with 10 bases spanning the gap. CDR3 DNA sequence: TGCGCCAGCAGCCCCGGAGGGAGCTCCTACGAGCAGTACTTC. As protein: CASSPGGSSYEQYF.

The CDR3 DNA sequence: TGTGCCAGCAGTTTATTTGGACAGGCGGCAGGGCAGCCCCAGCATTTT. Its protein product is CASSLFGQAAGQPQHF. This chain links TRBV28 with TRBJ1-5, with 7 bases fitting TRBD1. The CDR3 spans 16 residues. Per the germline V gene, CDR1 is MDHEN and CDR2 is SYDVKM. V lost 1 base and J lost 7; bases outside the gene matches: 10.

The CDR3 here is CASSQRTDGDQAFF. In DNA, the CDR3 is TGTGCCAGCAGTCAGAGGACCGATGGGGACCAAGCTTTCTTT. This rearrangement joins TRBV27 to TRBJ1-1; D may be TRBD1 (5 bases). Germline CDR1 and CDR2: MNHEY and SMNVEV (reference sequence). This CDR3 is 14 amino acids long. V was trimmed by 5 bases and J by 9 bases, leaving 19 bases between them.

CDR3 residues: CASSGVKGGLTYNEQFF. CDR3 DNA: TGTGCCAGCAGCGGGGTGAAAGGGGGGCTCACTTACAATGAGCAGTTCTTC. The chain joins TRBV9 to TRBJ2-1; D tentatively reads TRBD1 or TRBD2 (6 bases each). The ends were cut back, 3 bases at V and 4 bases at J, with 20 bases in the middle. Per the germline V gene, CDR1 is SGDLS and CDR2 is YYNGEE. This CDR3 has 17 amino acids. Based on the CDR3 plus reference TRBV9 and TRBJ2-1, the full variable domain is DSGVTQTPKHLITATGQRVTLRCSPRSGDLSVYWYQQSLDQGLQFLIQYYNGEERAKGNILERFSAQQFPDLHSELNLSSLELGDSALYFCASSGVKGGLTYNEQFFGPGTRLTVL.

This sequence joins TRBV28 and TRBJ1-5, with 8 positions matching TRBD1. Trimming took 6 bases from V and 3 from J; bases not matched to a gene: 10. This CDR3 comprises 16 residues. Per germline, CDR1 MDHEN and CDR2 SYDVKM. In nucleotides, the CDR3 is TGTGCCAGCAGGCCACCGTCAGGGGGCCTCAATCAGCCCCAGCATTTT. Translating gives CASRPPSGGLNQPQHF. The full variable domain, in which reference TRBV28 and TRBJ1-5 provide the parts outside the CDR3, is DVKVTQSSRYLVKRTGEKVFLECVQDMDHENMFWYRQDPGLGLRLIYFSYDVKMKEKGDIPEGYSVSREKKERFSLILESASTNQTSMYLCASRPPSGGLNQPQHFGDGTRLSIL.

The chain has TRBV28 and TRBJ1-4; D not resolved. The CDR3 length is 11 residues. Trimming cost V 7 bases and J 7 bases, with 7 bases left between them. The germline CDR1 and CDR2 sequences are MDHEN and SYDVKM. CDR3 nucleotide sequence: TGTGCCAGCACCTACGCTGAAAAACTGTTTTTT. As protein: CASTYAEKLFF.

The CDR3 sequence: CATSRLGQGSYEQYV. CDR3 nucleotides: TGTGCCACCAGCAGGTTAGGACAGGGGTCCTACGAGCAGTACGTC. The gene calls are TRBV15 and TRBJ2-7; 9 bases agree with TRBD1. With V trimmed by 3 bases and J by 1 base, 4 bases remained unmatched. This CDR3 has 15 amino acids. Germline CDR1 and CDR2: LNHNV and YYDKDF (reference sequence).

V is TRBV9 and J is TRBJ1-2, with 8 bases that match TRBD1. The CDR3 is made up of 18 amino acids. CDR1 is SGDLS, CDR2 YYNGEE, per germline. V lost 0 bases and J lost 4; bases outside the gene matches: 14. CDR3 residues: CASSVVAGGSEFGYGYTF. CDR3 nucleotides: TGTGCCAGCAGCGTAGTGGCAGGGGGCTCGGAGTTTGGCTATGGCTACACCTTC.